Below are 27 T cell receptor beta chains sequenced from a single sample in a study of cytomegalovirus exposure and HLA in healthy donors. In the PCR, 60 Vbeta and 13 Jbeta primers were used. Produced via immunoSEQ multiplex PCR; TCRdb's table is partial and in-frame only. Seen in this sample are roughly 100,000 clones; the ten most common clones hold approximately 3.7%. The sequencing sample was made of PBMCs. All receptors derive from a man in his forties or fifties in good health and CMV-seronegative.

This chain joins TRBV6-5 and TRBJ1-3, with no clear D. There are 15 residues in the CDR3. Germline assignment: CDR1 MNHEY and CDR2 SVGAGI. V shed 2 bases and J shed 0 bases, with 8 bases lying between them. CDR3 residues: CASSYDKNSGNTIYF. DNA for the CDR3: TGTGCCAGCAGTTACGACAAAAACTCTGGAAACACCATATATTTT.

The rearrangement uses TRBV7-6 and TRBJ2-7; weak D call: TRBD1 (5 bases). The CDR3 is 17 residues long. Germline V gene sequence: CDR1 SGHVS, CDR2 FNYEAQ. Trimming removed 5 bases at V and 2 bases at J, with 22 bases between. As DNA, the CDR3 is TGTGCCAGCAGCCCACGGGCCGCAGGGCAGGCAACCTACGAGCAGTACTTC. Protein: CASSPRAAGQATYEQYF.

This rearrangement joins TRBV13 to TRBJ2-7; D gene unclear. The CDR3 covers 14 residues. Between the trimmed V and J ends, which lost 4 bases and 7 bases, there was a span of 17 bases. Per germline, CDR1 PRHDT and CDR2 FYEKMQ (reference sequence). The DNA of the CDR3 is TGTGCCAGCAGCTCCGAAGAACAACGCAATGAGCAGTACTTC. Its protein product is CASSSEEQRNEQYF.

This rearrangement joins TRBV4-3 to TRBJ2-5; 14 bases line up with TRBD2. CDR1 is LGHNA and CDR2 is YSLEER in the germline V gene. This CDR3 is built from 16 residues. V lost 5 bases to trimming and J lost 2 bases; unmatched junction nucleotides: 4. In nucleotides, the CDR3 is TGCGCCAGCAGCTCGCGACTAGCGGGGGGGCAAGAGACCCAGTACTTC. This sequence encodes CASSSRLAGGQETQYF.

The chain has TRBV10-3 and TRBJ1-2; TRBD1 might be the D (5 bases). The CDR3 runs to 12 residues. Germline CDR1 is ENHRY and CDR2 is SYGVKD. With 7 bases removed from V and 8 bases from J, the gap between germline ends came to 14 bases. DNA for the CDR3: TGTGCCATCAACCGCGGGGGAGAAGGCTACACCTTC. This translates into CAINRGGEGYTF.

The chain joins TRBV5-4 to TRBJ2-6; D call uncertain. V gave up 1 base and J gave up 0 bases, with 14 bases separating them. CDR3 length: 18 amino acids. Germline lookup yields CDR1 SGHNT and CDR2 YYREEE (reference sequence). CDR3 protein: CASSLPKAGVSGANVLTF. As DNA, the CDR3 is TGTGCCAGCAGCTTGCCGAAGGCAGGTGTCTCTGGGGCCAACGTCCTGACTTTC.

The chain uses TRBV28 and TRBJ1-2; a possible D gene is TRBD1 (6 bases). This CDR3 has 14 amino acids. V was shortened by 8 bases and J by 0 bases, with 13 bases between the two germline ends. Germline CDR1 is MDHEN and CDR2 is SYDVKM. The CDR3 DNA is TGTGCCAGCGGATCCCGGACAGCTAACTATGGCTACACCTTC. Translated, it gives CASGSRTANYGYTF.

V is TRBV6-5 and J is TRBJ1-1; 7 bases are shared with TRBD1. With V trimmed by 6 bases and J by 0 bases, 4 bases remained unmatched. Germline loops: CDR1 MNHEY, CDR2 SVGAGI. The CDR3 has 14 residues. CDR3 DNA sequence: TGTGCCAGCAGCCCGACAGGGATGAACACTGAAGCTTTCTTT. Translated, it gives CASSPTGMNTEAFF.

The genes are TRBV30 and TRBJ2-7; TRBD1 aligns across 9 bases. CDR1 and CDR2 from the germline V gene are GTSNPN and SVGIG (reference sequence). This CDR3 is built from 15 residues. J gave up 6 bases and V 1 base, and 10 bases lay outside the gene matches. As DNA, the CDR3 is TGTGCCTGGAGTGATTACAGGACAGGGGTAAGCGAGCAGTACTTC. Translating it yields CAWSDYRTGVSEQYF.

The rearrangement joins TRBV6-5 to TRBJ1-5; D not resolved. Trimming took 4 bases from V and 4 from J, leaving 14 bases between them. The germline gives CDR1 MNHEY, CDR2 SVGAGI. This CDR3 is built from 15 residues. CDR3 in amino acids: CASSLGPGGNQPQHF. The CDR3 bases are TGTGCCAGCAGTTTAGGTCCGGGAGGTAATCAGCCCCAGCATTTT.

This sequence joins TRBV6-1 and TRBJ1-5; TRBD1 matches 8 bases. Per germline, CDR1 MNHNS and CDR2 SASEGT. Losses at the gene ends were 6 bases for V and 0 bases for J; bases not matched to a gene: 4. The CDR3 is 15 residues long. CDR3 region: CASRGTGYSNQPQHF. In DNA form, the CDR3 reads TGTGCCAGCAGGGGGACAGGTTATAGCAATCAGCCCCAGCATTTT.

The chain has TRBV9 and TRBJ2-5, with unresolved D. The J call may be incorrect, as the DNA end agrees better with TRBJ2-7. The CDR3 has 14 residues. Germline CDR1 SGDLS, CDR2 YYNGEE. CDR3 region: CASSAPLKPYEQYF. CDR3 sequence (DNA): TGTGCCAGCAGCGCCCCGCTTAAGCCCTACGAGCAGTACTTC.

The V gene is TRBV5-6, the J gene TRBJ2-7; TRBD1 matches at 8 bases. CDR3 size: 12 residues. V lost 3 bases, J lost 8 bases, and 4 bases stayed unmatched. The V gene's germline CDR1 is SGHDT and CDR2 YYEEEE. The CDR3 here is CASSSDRVKQYF. The CDR3 bases are TGTGCCAGCAGCTCGGACAGGGTCAAGCAGTACTTC.

The chain couples TRBV7-9 to TRBJ2-2; perhaps TRBD1 as D (5 bases). The CDR3 totals 16 residues. Germline V gene lookup returns CDR1 SEHNR and CDR2 FQNEAQ (reference sequence). Trimming shortened V by 4 bases and J by 1 base, and 13 bases separated the two germline ends. The CDR3 region has the DNA TGTGCCAGCAGCTCTCAGGGCGCCCAGAACACCGGGGAGCTGTTTTTT. This codes for CASSSQGAQNTGELFF.

The chain links TRBV7-9 to TRBJ2-7; TRBD2 aligns across 13 bases. The CDR3 runs to 15 residues. Trimming at V came to 4 bases and at J to 4 bases, leaving 4 bases not matched to a gene. Germline assignment: CDR1 SEHNR and CDR2 FQNEAQ (reference sequence). The CDR3 nucleotides are TGTGCCAGCAGCTCCCAGGGACTAGCGGGATACGAGCAGTACTTC. Translating gives CASSSQGLAGYEQYF.

CDR3 bases: TGTGCCAGCAGGGCAGGGACAAGCGGTGGCTACACCTTC. Protein sequence: CASRAGTSGGYTF. J is TRBJ1-2 and V is TRBV6-1, with a tentative D call TRBD1 (6 bases). Between the trimmed V and J ends, which lost 6 bases and 7 bases, there was a span of 15 bases. CDR1 is MNHNS, CDR2 SASEGT, per germline. The CDR3 contains 13 residues.

This chain links TRBV27 with TRBJ1-5; D is unclear. The length of the CDR3 is 13 residues. The germline V gene has CDR1 MNHEY and CDR2 SMNVEV (reference sequence). V was pared by 4 bases and J by 0 bases, with 4 bases between. The CDR3 region is CASSSYSNQPQHF. In DNA, the CDR3 is TGTGCCAGCAGTTCTTATAGCAATCAGCCCCAGCATTTT.

The chain carries TRBV6-1 and TRBJ2-1; 7 nucleotides match TRBD1. After removal of 10 bases from V and 3 bases from J, the junction contained 6 bases not matched to a gene. Germline-derived CDR1 and CDR2 are MNHNS and SASEGT. This CDR3 is built from 13 residues. The CDR3 here is CATGDSYYNEQFF. The CDR3 nucleotides read TGTGCCACCGGGGACAGCTACTACAATGAGCAGTTCTTC.

The chain couples TRBV6-5 to TRBJ2-5, with D uncertain. Per germline, CDR1 MNHEY and CDR2 SVGAGI. Trimming shortened V by 1 base and J by 1 base, and 7 bases separated the two germline ends. The CDR3 extends over 14 amino acids. The CDR3 coding sequence is TGTGCCAGCAGTTACTACTCCCTCCAAGAGACCCAGTACTTC. Its protein product is CASSYYSLQETQYF.

The chain is built from TRBV2 and TRBJ2-3, with a tentative D call TRBD1 (5 bases). Trimming pared 3 bases from V and 0 bases from J, leaving 19 bases between. The CDR3 sequence is 18 residues long. Germline assignment: CDR1 SNHLY and CDR2 FYNNEI. CDR3 nucleotide sequence: TGTGCCAGCAGTGAGACGGCGGCTGCGTGGACAAGCACAGATACGCAGTATTTT. It yields the protein CASSETAAAWTSTDTQYF.

The chain employs TRBV5-1 and TRBJ1-4; TRBD1 might be the D (6 bases). This CDR3 is built from 17 residues. V was cut by 4 bases and J by 6 bases, with 22 bases left in between. Germline assignment: CDR1 SGHRS and CDR2 YFSETQ. The CDR3 coding sequence is TGCGCCAGCAGCCGCCAAGGTCCGGCGGGGGCGGATGAAAAACTGTTTTTT. Protein product: CASSRQGPAGADEKLFF.

The chain employs TRBV5-8 and TRBJ2-2; D remains ambiguous. V lost 0 bases and J 1 base, leaving 7 bases between the germline ends. The germline gives CDR1 SGHTS, CDR2 YDEGEE. CDR3 length: 15 amino acids. The CDR3 here is CASSLGAVNTGELFF. The CDR3 DNA is TGTGCCAGCAGCTTGGGGGCTGTGAACACCGGGGAGCTGTTTTTT. The whole variable domain, remainder taken from reference TRBV5-8 and TRBJ2-2, is EAGVTQSPTHLIKTRGQQATLRCSPISGHTSVYWYQQALGLGLQFLLWYDEGEERNRGNFPPRFSGRQFPNYSSELNVNALELEDSALYLCASSLGAVNTGELFFGEGSRLTVL.

This rearrangement joins TRBV19 to TRBJ2-6, with D maybe TRBD1 (6 bases). This CDR3 spans 15 amino acids. Deletions cut 10 bases from V and 0 bases from J, with 13 bases between. The germline V gene encodes CDR1 LNHDA and CDR2 SQIVND (reference sequence). The CDR3 DNA is TGTGCCACGACAGGATCAATCTCTGGGGCCAACGTCCTGACTTTC. Translating gives CATTGSISGANVLTF.

J is TRBJ2-1 and V is TRBV29-1, with 8 bases fitting TRBD2. Germline V gene lookup returns CDR1 SQVTM and CDR2 ANQGSEA. Losses at the gene ends were 7 bases for V and 9 bases for J; bases not matched to a gene: 2. The CDR3 runs to 10 residues. The CDR3 here is CSAGGGEQFF. The CDR3 DNA sequence: TGCAGCGCCGGGGGGGGTGAGCAGTTCTTC.

The rearrangement joins TRBV4-2 to TRBJ2-5; a weak D match, TRBD1 (6 bases). V gave up 0 bases and J gave up 9 bases, with 20 bases separating them. Germline V CDR1 and CDR2: LGHNA, YNFKEQ. This CDR3 contains 16 residues. The CDR3: CASSQDALQQGSAQYF. DNA for the CDR3: TGTGCCAGCAGCCAAGATGCATTGCAACAGGGATCGGCCCAGTACTTC.

The rearrangement joins TRBV27 to TRBJ1-5; a weak D match, TRBD1 (6 bases). Trimming cost V 4 bases and J 5 bases, with 9 bases left between them. From germline, CDR1 is MNHEY and CDR2 SMNVEV (reference sequence). CDR3 length: 13 amino acids. CDR3 region: CASSYRVDQPQHF. The CDR3 DNA reads as TGTGCCAGCAGTTACAGGGTGGATCAGCCCCAGCATTTT.

The chain couples TRBV20-1 to TRBJ1-2; D not certain. V lost 2 bases and J lost 7, with 8 bases in between. Looked up from germline, CDR1 is DFQATT and CDR2 is SNEGSKA (reference sequence). There are 11 residues in the CDR3. CDR3 region: CSARLGSGYTF. For the CDR3, the DNA is TGCAGTGCTAGACTGGGGAGTGGCTACACCTTC.